This T cell receptor (beta chain) was profiled in a study of beta chain features in type 1 diabetes. Germline V gene lookup returns CDR1 SNHLY and CDR2 FYNNEI. This CDR3 is built from 15 residues. V was cut by 7 bases and J by 4 bases, with 19 bases left in between. Sorting produced populations that all topped 98% purity. This clone was recorded a few times. Every isolated RNA sample was fully reverse transcribed, so sequencing captured expressed TCRB transcripts. The protocol was immunoSEQ multiplex PCR, while the TCRdb copy is restricted to in-frame clones and leaves out a portion. This sample has about 620,000 clones, with roughly 15% found just once.

The chain is built from TRBV2 and TRBJ1-2; D is ambiguous. The sequenced sample was naive CD4+ T cells from blood. The receptor was derived from a young man in good health. CDR3: CASTKIEGTPYGYTF. The CDR3 nucleotides read TGTGCCAGCACCAAAATCGAGGGAACCCCCTATGGCTACACCTTC.